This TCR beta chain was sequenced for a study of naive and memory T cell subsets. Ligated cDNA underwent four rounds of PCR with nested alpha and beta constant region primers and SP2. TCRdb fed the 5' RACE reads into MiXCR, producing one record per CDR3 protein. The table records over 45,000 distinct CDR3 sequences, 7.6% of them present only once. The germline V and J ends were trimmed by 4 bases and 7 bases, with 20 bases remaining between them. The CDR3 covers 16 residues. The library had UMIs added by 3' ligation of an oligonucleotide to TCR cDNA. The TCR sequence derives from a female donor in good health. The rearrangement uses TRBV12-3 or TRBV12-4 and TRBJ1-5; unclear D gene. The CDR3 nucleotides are TGTGCCAGCAGTTCCCCGCGCGGCGGGCCCCGGCAGCCCCAGCATTTT. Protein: CASSSPRGGPRQPQHF.